This T cell receptor (beta chain) emerged from a study of blood T cell repertoires in COVID-19. Study overall: Researchers got acute and convalescent COVID-19 samples from the United States, Italy and Spain.

Data came from immunoSEQ multiplex PCR; TCRdb stores just in-frame clones and leaves some out. Among 90,000 to 130,000 clones listed, approximately 85% were seen once. Looked up from germline, CDR1 is SNHLY and CDR2 is FYNNEI. V lost 8 bases, J lost 4 bases, and 16 bases lay in between. The CDR3 sequence is 14 residues long. This rearrangement joins TRBV2 to TRBJ2-3, with D perhaps matching TRBD2 (5 bases). The sample consisted of peripheral blood. This receptor was identified in a man in his 70s with acute or convalescent COVID-19. CDR3 in amino acids: CASQRGFSADTQYF. DNA of the CDR3: TGTGCCAGCCAACGGGGTTTTTCTGCAGATACGCAGTATTTT.